The entry that follows covers one T cell receptor (beta chain) sequence. No antigen is known for it. Assay: immunoSEQ multiplex PCR; the TCRdb copy retains only in-frame clones and omits some. The sample holds about 36,000 clones, just under 85% seen once. The sample is drawn from a study of CD4 T cells in relation to SARS-CoV-2 and coronaviruses. Study overall: ViraFEST: approximately 10-day antigen culture of PBMCs, then TCR beta CDR3 sequencing. Study findings and constraints: No donor gave both pre-pandemic and post-infection samples.

V was trimmed by 1 base and J by 2 bases, leaving 10 bases between them. The CDR3 length is 14 residues. Germline V gene lookup returns CDR1 SGHDT and CDR2 YYEEEE. Naive and memory CD4+ T cells came from enriched cryopreserved PBMCs. The specimen was naive CD4+ T cells from PBMCs, cultured in vitro. This sample's subset: naive CD4+ T cells isolated by negative enrichment. V usage is TRBV5-6 and J usage is TRBJ2-7; D is undetermined. The sequence was obtained from an adult with COVID-19. CDR3 amino acids: CASSLLGLAYEQYF. In nucleotides, the CDR3 is TGTGCCAGCAGCTTGCTGGGTTTGGCCTACGAGCAGTACTTC.